Described below is a single TCR beta chain sequence and its context. The sample originates from a study of sequential checkpoint blockade in melanoma. Study details: TCRbeta immunosequencing was performed on DNA from 75 to 95 pretreatment melanoma tumor samples. Around 21 patients had tumor biopsies before treatment and at week 13.

The CDR3 covers 13 residues. Germline V gene sequence: CDR1 KGHSH, CDR2 LQKENI. Between the trimmed V and J ends, which lost 2 bases and 7 bases, there was a span of 10 bases. Sequencing used immunoSEQ multiplex PCR; TCRdb keeps in-frame clones, though not all of them. Of approximately 2,400 clones in the sample, under 25% were seen once. The treatment was: randomized to nivolumab then ipilimumab (arm A) or the reverse (arm B). This specimen consisted of tumor tissue (inferred from file names), obtained from a patient given nivolumab and ipilimumab in sequence. The rearrangement joins TRBV18 to TRBJ2-3; D might be TRBD2 (6 bases). The clonotype was recovered from a human donor with melanoma. The CDR3 sequence is CASSPGGENTQYF. CDR3 DNA sequence: TGTGCCAGCTCACCAGGCGGGGAGAATACGCAGTATTTT. The complete variable domain, with remaining parts taken from reference TRBV18 and TRBJ2-3, reads NAGVMQNPRHLVRRRGQEARLRCSPMKGHSHVYWYRQLPEEGLKFMVYLQKENIIDESGMPKERFSAEFPKEGPSILRIQQVVRGDSAAYFCASSPGGENTQYFGPGTRLTVL.